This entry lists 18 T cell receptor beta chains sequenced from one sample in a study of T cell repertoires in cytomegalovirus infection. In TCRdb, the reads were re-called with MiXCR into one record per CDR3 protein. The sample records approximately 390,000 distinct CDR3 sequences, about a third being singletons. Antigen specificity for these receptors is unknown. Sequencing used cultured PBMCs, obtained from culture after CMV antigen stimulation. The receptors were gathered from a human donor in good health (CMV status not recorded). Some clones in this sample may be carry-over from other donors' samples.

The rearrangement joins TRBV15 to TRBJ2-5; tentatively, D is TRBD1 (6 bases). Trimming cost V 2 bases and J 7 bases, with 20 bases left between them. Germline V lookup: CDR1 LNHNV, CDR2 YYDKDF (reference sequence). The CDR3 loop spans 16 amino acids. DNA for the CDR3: TGTGCCACCAGCAGATCCCCCCCTGGACAGTCGGGGACCCAGTACTTC. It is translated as CATSRSPPGQSGTQYF.

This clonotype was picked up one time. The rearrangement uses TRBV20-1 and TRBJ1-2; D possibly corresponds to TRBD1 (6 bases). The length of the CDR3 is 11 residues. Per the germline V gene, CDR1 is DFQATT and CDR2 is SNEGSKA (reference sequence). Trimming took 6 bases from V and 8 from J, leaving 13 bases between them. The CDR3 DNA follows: TGCAGTGCACAGGGTGTCGGGGGCTACACCTTC. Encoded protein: CSAQGVGGYTF.

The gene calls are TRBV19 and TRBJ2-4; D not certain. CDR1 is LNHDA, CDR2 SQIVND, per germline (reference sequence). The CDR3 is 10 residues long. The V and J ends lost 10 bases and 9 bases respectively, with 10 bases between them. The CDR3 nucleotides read TGTGCCACCAAATCAGGCATTCAGTACTTC. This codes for CATKSGIQYF.

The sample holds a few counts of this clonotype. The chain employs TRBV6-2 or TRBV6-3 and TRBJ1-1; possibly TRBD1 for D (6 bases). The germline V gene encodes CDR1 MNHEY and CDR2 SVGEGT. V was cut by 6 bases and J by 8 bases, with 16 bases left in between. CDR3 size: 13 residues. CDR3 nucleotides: TGTGCCAGCAGCCTACAGGGACCGAACGAAGCTTTCTTT. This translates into CASSLQGPNEAFF.

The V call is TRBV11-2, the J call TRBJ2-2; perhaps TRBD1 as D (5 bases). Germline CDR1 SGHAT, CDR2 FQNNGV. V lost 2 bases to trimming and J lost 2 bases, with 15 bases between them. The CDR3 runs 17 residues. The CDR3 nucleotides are TGTGCCAGCAGCTTACCCCCTGGTGGGGCTAACACCGGGGAGCTGTTTTTT. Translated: CASSLPPGGANTGELFF.

The CDR3 sequence is CASSLGPRGSEAFF. As DNA, the CDR3 is TGTGCCAGCAGCTTAGGGCCAAGGGGCTCTGAAGCTTTCTTT. This rearrangement joins TRBV7-8 to TRBJ1-1, with TRBD1 as a possible D gene (5 bases). CDR1 and CDR2 from the germline V gene are SGHVS and FQNEAQ. The CDR3 is 14 amino acids. V shed 1 base and J shed 6 bases, with 12 bases lying between them. Variable domain in full (rest from reference TRBV7-8 and TRBJ1-1): GAGVSQSPRYKVAKRGQDVALRCDPISGHVSLFWYQQALGQGPEFLTYFQNEAQLDKSGLPSDRFFAERPEGSVSTLKIQRTQQEDSAVYLCASSLGPRGSEAFFGQGTRLTVV.

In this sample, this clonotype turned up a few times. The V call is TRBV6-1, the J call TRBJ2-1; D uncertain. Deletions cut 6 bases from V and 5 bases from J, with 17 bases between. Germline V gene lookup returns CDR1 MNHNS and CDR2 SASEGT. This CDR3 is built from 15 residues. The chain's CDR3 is CASRLGLFTHNEQFF. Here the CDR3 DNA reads TGTGCCAGCAGGCTCGGGCTCTTCACCCACAATGAGCAGTTCTTC.

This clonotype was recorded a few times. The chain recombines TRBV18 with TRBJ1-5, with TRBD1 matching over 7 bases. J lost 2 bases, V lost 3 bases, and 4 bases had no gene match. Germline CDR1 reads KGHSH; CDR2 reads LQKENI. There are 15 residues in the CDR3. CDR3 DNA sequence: TGTGCCAGCTCACCCAGCGGACAGGGCAATCAGCCCCAGCATTTT. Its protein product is CASSPSGQGNQPQHF.

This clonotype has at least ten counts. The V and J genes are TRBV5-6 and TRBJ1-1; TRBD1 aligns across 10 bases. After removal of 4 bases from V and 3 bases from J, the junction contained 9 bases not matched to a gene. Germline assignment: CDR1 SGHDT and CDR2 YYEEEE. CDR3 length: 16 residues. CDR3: CASSALAGQGHTEAFF. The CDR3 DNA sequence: TGTGCCAGCAGCGCTCTAGCGGGACAGGGGCACACTGAAGCTTTCTTT.

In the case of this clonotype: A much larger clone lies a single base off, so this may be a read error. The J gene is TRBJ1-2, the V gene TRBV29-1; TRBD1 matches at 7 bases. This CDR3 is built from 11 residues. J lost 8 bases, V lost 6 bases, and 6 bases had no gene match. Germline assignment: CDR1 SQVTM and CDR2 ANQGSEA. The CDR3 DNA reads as TGCAGCGTCGACAGGGTGGAAGGCTACACCTTC. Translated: CSVDRVEGYTF.

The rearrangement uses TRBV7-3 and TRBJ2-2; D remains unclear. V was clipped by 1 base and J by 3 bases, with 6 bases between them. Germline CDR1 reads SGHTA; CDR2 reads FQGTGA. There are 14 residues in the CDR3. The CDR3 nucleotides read TGTGCCAGCAGCTTAAATAGGGACACCGGGGAGCTGTTTTTT. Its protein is CASSLNRDTGELFF. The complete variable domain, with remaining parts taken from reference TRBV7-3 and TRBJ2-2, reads GAGVSQTPSNKVTEKGKYVELRCDPISGHTALYWYRQSLGQGPEFLIYFQGTGAADDSGLPNDRFFAVRPEGSVSTLKIQRTERGDSAVYLCASSLNRDTGELFFGEGSRLTVL.

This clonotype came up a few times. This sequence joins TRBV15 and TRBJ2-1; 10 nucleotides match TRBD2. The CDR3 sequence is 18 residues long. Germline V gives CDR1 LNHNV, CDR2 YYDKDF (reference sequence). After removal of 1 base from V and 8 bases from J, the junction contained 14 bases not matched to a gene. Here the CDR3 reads CATSRGMSVAGGLDEQFF. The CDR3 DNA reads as TGTGCCACCAGCAGAGGTATGTCGGTAGCGGGAGGACTCGATGAGCAGTTCTTC.

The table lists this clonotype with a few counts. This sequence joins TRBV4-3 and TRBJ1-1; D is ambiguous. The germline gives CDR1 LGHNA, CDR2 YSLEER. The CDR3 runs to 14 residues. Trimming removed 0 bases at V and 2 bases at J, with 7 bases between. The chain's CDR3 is CASSQELGNTEAFF. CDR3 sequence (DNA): TGCGCCAGCAGCCAAGAGCTGGGAAACACTGAAGCTTTCTTT.

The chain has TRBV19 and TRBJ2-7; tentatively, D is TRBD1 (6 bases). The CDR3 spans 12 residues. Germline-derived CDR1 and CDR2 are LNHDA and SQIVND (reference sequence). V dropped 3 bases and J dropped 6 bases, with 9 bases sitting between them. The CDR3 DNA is TGTGCCAGTAGTATGCTAGGGGGCGAGCAGTACGTC. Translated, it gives CASSMLGGEQYV.

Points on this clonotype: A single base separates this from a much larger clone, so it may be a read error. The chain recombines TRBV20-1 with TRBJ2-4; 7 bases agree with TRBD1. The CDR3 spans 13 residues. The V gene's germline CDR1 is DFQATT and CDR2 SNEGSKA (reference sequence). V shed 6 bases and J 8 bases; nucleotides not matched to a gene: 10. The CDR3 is CSARITGADIQYF. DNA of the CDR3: TGCAGTGCACGGATAACAGGGGCGGACATTCAGTACTTC.

CDR3 loop: CASSTRLAWYTQYF. For the CDR3, the DNA is TGTGCCAGCAGCACCCGACTAGCATGGTATACGCAGTATTTT. The chain is built from TRBV11-3 and TRBJ2-3; 7 nucleotides align to TRBD2. The trim removed 5 bases at V and 7 bases at J, leaving 9 bases unmatched. Germline loops: CDR1 SGHNT, CDR2 YENEEA. The CDR3 length is 14 residues. Drawing the rest from reference TRBV11-3 and TRBJ2-3, the complete variable domain is EAGVVQSPRYKIIEKKQPVAFWCNPISGHNTLYWYLQNLGQGPELLIRYENEEAVDDSQLPKDRFSAERLKGVDSTLKIQPAELGDSAVYLCASSTRLAWYTQYFGPGTRLTVL.

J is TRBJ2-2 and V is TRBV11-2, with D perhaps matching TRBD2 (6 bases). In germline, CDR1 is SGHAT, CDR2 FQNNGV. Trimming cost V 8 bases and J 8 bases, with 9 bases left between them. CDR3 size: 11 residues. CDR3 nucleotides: TGTGCCAGCCGGGAGCGAGGGGAGCTGTTTTTT. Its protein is CASRERGELFF.

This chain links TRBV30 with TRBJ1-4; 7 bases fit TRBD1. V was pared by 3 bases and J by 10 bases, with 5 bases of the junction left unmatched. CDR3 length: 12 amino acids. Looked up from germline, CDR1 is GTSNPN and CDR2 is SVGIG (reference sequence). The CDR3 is CAWSRDSLKLFF. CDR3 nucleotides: TGTGCCTGGAGCCGGGACAGCTTAAAACTGTTTTTT. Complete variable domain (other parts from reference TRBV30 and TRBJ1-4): SQTIHQWPATLVQPVGSPLSLECTVEGTSNPNLYWYRQAAGRGLQLLFYSVGIGQISSEVPQNLSASRPQDRQFILSSKKLLLSDSGFYLCAWSRDSLKLFFGSGTQLSVL.